Presented here are 11 T cell receptor beta chains from one specimen sequenced in a study of metastatic and nonmetastatic thyroid tumors. Each patient came to thyroid surgery without any prior treatment (of any kind). TCRdb re-called clones from the PCR reads using MiXCR. Among some 27,000 clones, roughly 19% were seen once, and the ten largest hold about a quarter. The sample consisted of blood. These TCRs come from a male donor with papillary thyroid cancer or a benign thyroid nodule (not recorded which). Some clones in this sample may be carry-over from other donors' samples.

This clone occurred many times. V usage is TRBV20-1 and J usage is TRBJ1-3; a weak D match, TRBD1 (6 bases). From germline, CDR1 is DFQATT and CDR2 SNEGSKA (reference sequence). Trimming took 6 bases from V and 4 from J, leaving 13 bases between them. The CDR3 contains 13 residues. Here the CDR3 DNA reads TGCAGTGCCTGGGACATGGAGGGAAACACCATATATTTT. This sequence encodes CSAWDMEGNTIYF.

This clone occurred many times. The V and J genes are TRBV28 and TRBJ1-1, with no clear D. V was clipped by 3 bases and J by 8 bases, with 7 bases between them. The germline CDR1 and CDR2 sequences are MDHEN and SYDVKM. The CDR3 loop spans 11 amino acids. CDR3 residues: CASSLRMEAFF. CDR3 bases: TGTGCCAGCAGTTTGCGAATGGAAGCTTTCTTT. Drawing the rest from reference TRBV28 and TRBJ1-1, the complete variable domain is DVKVTQSSRYLVKRTGEKVFLECVQDMDHENMFWYRQDPGLGLRLIYFSYDVKMKEKGDIPEGYSVSREKKERFSLILESASTNQTSMYLCASSLRMEAFFGQGTRLTVV.

This clone was seen more than once but under ten times. The J gene is TRBJ2-1, the V gene TRBV6-1, with 11 bases matching TRBD1. Unmatched junction bases numbered 5, after V lost 7 bases and J lost 6 bases. Per germline, CDR1 MNHNS and CDR2 SASEGT. The CDR3 consists of 14 residues. Here the CDR3 reads CASIGQGALNEQFF. DNA for the CDR3: TGTGCCAGCATCGGACAGGGGGCACTCAATGAGCAGTTCTTC.

This rearrangement joins TRBV28 to TRBJ2-5; no firm D call. The germline CDR1 and CDR2 sequences are MDHEN and SYDVKM. The V and J ends lost 3 bases and 5 bases respectively, with 7 bases between them. The CDR3 is made up of 12 amino acids. CDR3 amino acids: CASSFHPETQYF. CDR3 coding DNA: TGTGCCAGCAGTTTTCATCCGGAGACCCAGTACTTC.

This clone appeared many times. The chain has TRBV7-2 and TRBJ2-7; D uncertain. The V gene's germline CDR1 is SGHTA and CDR2 FQGNSA. V was cut by 1 base and J by 10 bases, with 17 bases left in between. This CDR3 region has 14 residues. CDR3 in DNA: TGTGCCAGCAGCTTAGACTTCGGGTCCCAGATTCAGTACTTC. Protein sequence: CASSLDFGSQIQYF.

There are many counts of this clone. The chain links TRBV20-1 to TRBJ1-4; 11 nucleotides line up with TRBD1. The germline gives CDR1 DFQATT, CDR2 SNEGSKA (reference sequence). This CDR3 comprises 13 residues. J was trimmed by 3 bases and V by 6 bases; bases with no gene match: 0. DNA for the CDR3: TGCAGTGCGGGACAGGGGGCTAATGAAAAACTGTTTTTT. This sequence encodes CSAGQGANEKLFF.

This clone was picked up many times. The J gene is TRBJ2-5, the V gene TRBV5-1, with D maybe TRBD1 (6 bases). The CDR3 contains 14 residues. V lost 4 bases and J lost 5, with 15 bases in between. Germline V gene data show CDR1 as SGHRS and CDR2 as YFSETQ. In DNA, the CDR3 is TGCGCCAGCAGCACAACAGGGCCTTGGGAGACCCAGTACTTC. Translation gives CASSTTGPWETQYF. Looking up the rest from reference TRBV5-1 and TRBJ2-5 gives the full variable domain: KAGVTQTPRYLIKTRGQQVTLSCSPISGHRSVSWYQQTPGQGLQFLFEYFSETQRNKGNFPGRFSGRQFSNSRSEMNVSTLELGDSALYLCASSTTGPWETQYFGPGTRLLVL.

The chain carries TRBV19 and TRBJ2-4, with D perhaps TRBD2 (6 bases). V was pared by 9 bases and J by 1 base, with 16 bases between. CDR1 LNHDA and CDR2 SQIVND come from the germline V gene (reference sequence). The CDR3 length is 15 residues. CDR3 DNA sequence: TGTGCCAGCTCGGTTCAAGCGGGCGCCAAAAACATTCAGTACTTC. As protein: CASSVQAGAKNIQYF.

With regard to this clone: Compared with germline, one end of the junction differs, possibly owing to a read error. This rearrangement joins TRBV7-2 to TRBJ2-5; 10 bases match TRBD2. The J call may be in error: the DNA end matches TRBJ2-1 better. The CDR3 sequence is 17 residues long. Looked up from germline, CDR1 is SGHTA and CDR2 is FQGNSA. CDR3 nucleotides: TGTGCCAGCACCTTTAGCGGGGGGCGCCTTATTTTTAATGTGCAGTTCTTC. It translates to CASTFSGGRLIFNVQFF.

This clone was observed at least ten times. This chain joins TRBV6-1 and TRBJ1-5; TRBD1 might be the D (6 bases). The CDR3 loop spans 15 amino acids. Germline V gene sequence: CDR1 MNHNS, CDR2 SASEGT. Trimming removed 6 bases at V and 0 bases at J, with 12 bases between. CDR3 amino acids: CASSPDRSSNQPQHF. DNA of the CDR3: TGTGCCAGCAGCCCGGACAGATCTAGCAATCAGCCCCAGCATTTT.

The V and J genes are TRBV20-1 and TRBJ1-3, with a tentative D call TRBD1 (6 bases). CDR3 size: 15 residues. The germline CDR1 and CDR2 sequences are DFQATT and SNEGSKA (reference sequence). Trimming cost V 0 bases and J 8 bases, with 17 bases left between them. The DNA of the CDR3 is TGCAGTGCTAGAGAAAGACAGGAGGGTAGATACACCATATATTTT. This encodes CSARERQEGRYTIYF.